The 32 T cell receptor beta chains given below trace back to one sample, sequenced in a study of tumor-infiltrating lymphocytes in primary liver carcinoma. Starting material for RNA and DNA co-extraction consisted of about 17-32 mg of unsorted bulk tissue. With roughly 540 ng total RNA as template and a constant-region primer, TCR beta cDNA was made. Modified slightly, ARM-PCR produced TCR beta libraries over three nested multiplex PCR rounds. The first two PCR rounds used TRBV1-TRBV30 forward primers with a C-beta reverse primer, 10 to 11 cycles each. A single record per CDR3 protein comes from TCRdb applying MiXCR to the multiplex PCR reads. The sample records about 29,000 distinct CDR3 sequences, around 78% being singletons. Sequenced input: liver tumor tissue from sampling region 5. Subset given: tumor region T5, tumor centre. These receptors all stem from a man aged 40-55 years with primary liver carcinoma and hepatitis B virus infection.

Turning to this clonotype: The junction departs from germline at one end; a sequencing error may be responsible. The CDR3 bases are TGTGCCATCTGTGCGACAGGGTCGGACGGATATGACTACGCCTTC. Protein product: CAICATGSDGYDYAF. V usage is TRBV10-3 and J usage is TRBJ1-2; TRBD1 matches 7 bases. The CDR3 runs 15 residues. Germline values: CDR1 ENHRY, CDR2 SYGVKD.

This clonotype was observed a handful of times. The gene calls are TRBV6-2 or TRBV6-3 and TRBJ1-1; TRBD1 agrees at 8 bases. V trimming: 9 bases; J trimming: 0 bases; junction bases outside the gene matches: 15. CDR1 is MNHEY, CDR2 SVGEGT, per germline. The CDR3 is 17 amino acids. The CDR3: CASNPRQGRFLNTEAFF. Here the CDR3 DNA reads TGTGCCAGTAATCCCCGACAGGGGAGGTTCCTGAACACTGAAGCTTTCTTT.

Concerning this clonotype: One end of the junction varies from germline; a read error may be responsible. J is TRBJ2-1 and V is TRBV7-2; TRBD1 matches at 9 bases. Per germline, CDR1 SGHTA and CDR2 FQGNSA. The CDR3 has 15 residues. In nucleotides, the CDR3 is TGTGCCAGCAGCGCTCCGGGACAGGGTGGTAATGAGCGGTTCTTC. It codes for CASSAPGQGGNERFF. The whole variable domain, remainder taken from reference TRBV7-2 and TRBJ2-1, is GAGVSQSPSNKVTEKGKDVELRCDPISGHTALYWYRQSLGQGLEFLIYFQGNSAPDKSGLPSDRFSAERTGGSVSTLTIQRTQQEDSAVYLCASSAPGQGGNERFFGPGTRLTVL.

This clonotype is termed medium-sized. The chain carries TRBV12-3 or TRBV12-4 and TRBJ1-2; 10 nucleotides align to TRBD1. J lost 2 bases, V lost 3 bases, and 0 bases had no gene match. The CDR3 has 14 amino acids. The CDR3 spells CASSLTGGNYGYTF. The CDR3 nucleotides are TGTGCCAGCAGTTTGACAGGGGGCAACTATGGCTACACCTTC.

Points on this clonotype: One junction end disagrees with the germline gene, perhaps due to a read error. V usage is TRBV6-1 and J usage is TRBJ2-3; D may be TRBD1 or TRBD2 (5 bases each). In germline, CDR1 is MNHNS, CDR2 SASEGT. The CDR3 is 12 residues long. The CDR3 nucleotides are TGTGCTAGCAGTGAAGTGGGGGAAACATGGTGTTTT. Its protein product is CASSEVGETWCF.

Remarks on this clonotype: One end of the junction fails to match germline, which may point to a read error. The rearrangement uses TRBV19 and TRBJ1-5; tentatively, D is TRBD1 (6 bases). The CDR3 loop spans 15 amino acids. Germline V gives CDR1 LNHDA, CDR2 SQIVND (reference sequence). This CDR3 is CASSFTGTGNQPRHF. Written as DNA, the CDR3 is TGTGCCAGTAGTTTCACAGGGACCGGGAATCAGCCCCGGCATTTT. Full variable domain (rest looked up from reference TRBV19 and TRBJ1-5): DGGITQSPKYLFRKEGQNVTLSCEQNLNHDAMYWYRQDPGQGLRLIYYSQIVNDFQKGDIAEGYSVSREKKESFPLTVTSAQKNPTAFYLCASSFTGTGNQPRHFGDGTRLSIL.

The V gene is TRBV4-1, the J gene TRBJ1-1, with D possibly being TRBD1 (6 bases). V was pared by 9 bases and J by 7 bases, with 15 bases between. The CDR3 length is 12 residues. Germline CDR1 reads MGHRA; CDR2 reads YSYEKL. CDR3: CASRGDNLEAFF. CDR3 coding DNA: TGCGCCAGTAGGGGGGACAATCTTGAAGCTTTCTTT.

The V call is TRBV11-2, the J call TRBJ1-4, with D unresolved. This CDR3 region has 14 residues. The ends were cut back, 7 bases at V and 13 bases at J, with 22 bases in the middle. CDR1 SGHAT and CDR2 FQNNGV come from the germline V gene. CDR3 bases: TGTGCCAGCACCACCGGGATGTACGTCCCGAGACTGTTTTTT. It yields the protein CASTTGMYVPRLFF.

The rearrangement joins TRBV6-6 to TRBJ1-2; D possibly corresponds to TRBD1 (5 bases). The CDR3 loop spans 16 amino acids. Trimming removed 7 bases from V and 3 bases from J, with 21 bases in between. Germline V CDR1 and CDR2: MNHNY, SVGAGI (reference sequence). The CDR3 DNA sequence: TGTGCCAGCACCCACTACACCTACAGGCTTGACTATGGCTACACCTTC. This translates into CASTHYTYRLDYGYTF.

In this sample, this clonotype turned up once. Relative to the germline gene, one junction end is altered; a read error may explain this. V is TRBV2 and J is TRBJ2-7, with D possibly being TRBD2 (6 bases). The V gene's germline CDR1 is SNHLY and CDR2 FYNNEI. This CDR3 comprises 15 residues. The CDR3 loop is CASSLHRGPREEQYF. The CDR3 DNA sequence: TGTGCCAGCAGTCTTCATCGGGGTCCTAGGGAGGAGCAGTACTTT.

Concerning this clonotype itself: Compared with germline, one end of the junction differs, possibly owing to a read error. The chain has TRBV29-1 and TRBJ2-3; D might be TRBD2 (5 bases). The CDR3 runs 15 residues. CDR1 SQVTM and CDR2 ANQGSEA come from the germline V gene. The CDR3 region has the DNA TGTAGCGTTTCCGGTACTAACGGATTCACAGATACGCAGTATTTT. As protein: CSVSGTNGFTDTQYF.

Points on this clonotype: A much more abundant neighbour one base away suggests this may be a read error. V usage is TRBV20-1 and J usage is TRBJ2-2; D gene uncertain. Germline V gene data show CDR1 as DFQATT and CDR2 as SNEGSKA (reference sequence). The ends were cut back, 6 bases at V and 2 bases at J, with 13 bases in the middle. The CDR3 extends over 14 amino acids. The CDR3 spells CSAPDGPNTGELFF. CDR3 DNA: TGCAGTGCCCCAGACGGCCCAAACACCGGGGAGCTGTTTTTT.

Worth noting for this clonotype: The missing conserved phenylalanine or tryptophan at the end of this CDR3 makes a read error likely. The J gene is TRBJ2-4, the V gene TRBV12-3 or TRBV12-4; the D gene is possibly TRBD1 (5 bases). This CDR3 has 18 amino acids. CDR3 nucleotide sequence: TGCGCCAGCAGTTTGTGGGGTGGGGCGGACATAGCCAAAAACATTCAGTACTTA. Its protein product is CASSLWGGADIAKNIQYL.

This clonotype was counted at least ten times. This clone may be a read error of a much larger clone one base away. Since no conserved phenylalanine or tryptophan closes the CDR3, a read error is the likely cause. The chain combines TRBV5-1 with TRBJ1-2; D is unresolved. Trimming removed 0 bases at V and 5 bases at J, with 14 bases between. CDR3 length: 15 residues. Germline-derived CDR1 and CDR2 are SGHRS and YFSETQ. The CDR3 here is CASSLAGFAEYGYTL. Written as DNA, the CDR3 is TGCGCCAGCAGCTTGGCGGGTTTCGCTGAGTATGGCTACACCCTC.

The CDR3 sequence is CASALGSSHEQYF. The CDR3 coding sequence is TGTGCCAGCGCGCTGGGGAGCTCCCATGAGCAGTACTTC. J is TRBJ2-7 and V is TRBV6-6; weak D call: TRBD2 (5 bases). CDR1 is MNHNY and CDR2 is SVGAGI in the germline V gene (reference sequence). The CDR3 totals 13 residues. Deletions cut 8 bases from V and 7 bases from J, with 18 bases between.

A note on this clonotype: This may arise from a read error, as a much more abundant clone is one base away. V gene TRBV25-1 combines with J gene TRBJ2-5, with a possible D match to TRBD2 (7 bases). Germline-derived CDR1 and CDR2 are MGHDK and SYGVNS. This CDR3 contains 12 residues. The CDR3 here is CVSEGGRGTQYF. CDR3 DNA: TGTGTCAGCGAGGGGGGGAGAGGGACCCAGTACTTC.

Remarks on this clonotype: At one end, the junction sequence differs from germline, possibly due to a read error. The chain uses TRBV4-1 and TRBJ2-2; D may be TRBD1 (6 bases). This CDR3 region has 16 residues. From germline, CDR1 is MGHRA and CDR2 YSYEKL. CDR3 sequence reads: CVGNDLDSGLTGELFF. The DNA of the CDR3 is TGCGTCGGCAACGATCTGGACAGTGGGTTAACCGGGGAGCTCTTTTTT.

A remark on this clonotype: Since the CDR3 does not end with the conserved phenylalanine or tryptophan, this likely comes from a read error. The gene calls are TRBV29-1 and TRBJ2-1; perhaps TRBD2 as D (6 bases). The CDR3 spans 14 residues. CDR1 and CDR2 from the germline V gene are SQVTM and ANQGSEA. The CDR3 bases are TGTAGCGTTCCTAGGATAGGAGGGTTTAATGAGCAGTTCTTA. Its translation: CSVPRIGGFNEQFL.

This clonotype has a single count. Since no conserved phenylalanine or tryptophan closes the CDR3, a read error is the likely cause. The DNA is omitted, as the CDR3 cannot be located on it reliably, and the CDR3 follows TCRdb's listing. The V call is TRBV4-2, the J call TRBJ1-5. The CDR3 sequence runs 14 residues, both termini included. CDR1 and CDR2 from the germline V gene are LGHNA and YNFKEQ. CDR3 residues: CASSQGLEWQPQHL.

Of note for this clonotype: A junction end diverges from the germline sequence, so it may reflect a read error. The chain recombines TRBV6-6 with TRBJ2-1, with 9 bases that match TRBD2. Germline loops: CDR1 MNHNY, CDR2 SVGAGI (reference sequence). The CDR3 covers 17 residues. The CDR3 DNA sequence: TGTGCCAGCAATTACTCAAGGGGGACTAGCTCTAATCCTGAGCAGTTCTTC. This sequence encodes CASNYSRGTSSNPEQFF.

This chain links TRBV29-1 with TRBJ2-2; D gene unclear. From germline, CDR1 is SQVTM and CDR2 ANQGSEA. This CDR3 region has 14 residues. The CDR3 sequence is CSALPDELTGELFF. As DNA, the CDR3 is TGCAGTGCCCTCCCGGACGAGCTCACCGGGGAGCTGTTTTTT.

A word on this clonotype: The germline gene is not matched at one end of the junction; a read error may be the cause. The V call is TRBV5-4, the J call TRBJ1-3; 9 bases line up with TRBD1. The CDR3 has 14 residues. Germline V gives CDR1 SGHNT, CDR2 YYREEE (reference sequence). The CDR3 DNA is TGTGCCGGCAGTTGGACAGGGGCTGGAAACACCATATATTTT. As protein: CAGSWTGAGNTIYF.

The chain has TRBV11-2 and TRBJ2-5; D is tentatively TRBD1 or TRBD2 (5 bases each). V was trimmed by 2 bases and J by 14 bases, leaving 21 bases between them. The V gene's germline CDR1 is SGHAT and CDR2 FQNNGV. This CDR3 has 14 amino acids. The CDR3 protein is CASSLSSGQVTRYF. The CDR3 DNA is TGTGCCAGCAGCTTAAGCAGCGGACAAGTGACCCGATACTTC.

With respect to this clonotype: The CDR3 end shows no conserved phenylalanine or tryptophan, and so a read error is likely. The DNA is omitted, as the CDR3 cannot be located on it reliably, and the CDR3 follows TCRdb's listing. The chain couples TRBV11-2 to TRBJ2-1; TRBD2 is taken as the D call from the table, unchecked against the DNA. Germline values: CDR1 SGHAT, CDR2 FQNNGV. The CDR3 totals 15 residues, both ends included. The CDR3 protein is CASSPQREGLGEQFL.

A note on this clonotype: The CDR3 does not end in the conserved phenylalanine or tryptophan, so this is likely a read error. This rearrangement joins TRBV7-9 to TRBJ2-7, with TRBD1 matching 7 bases. The CDR3 consists of 14 residues. CDR1 and CDR2 from the germline V gene are SEHNR and FQNEAQ (reference sequence). The CDR3 nucleotides are TGTGTCAGCAGCTTAGAAGGGGGCGGCTACGAGCAGTACTTA. Translated, it gives CVSSLEGGGYEQYL.

Ten or more counts support this clonotype. DNA of the CDR3: TGTGCCAGCAGTGAACTAGCGCATTTGGACGAGCAGTACTTC. Translation: CASSELAHLDEQYF. The rearrangement links TRBV6-1 to TRBJ2-7; D possibly corresponds to TRBD2 (6 bases). Germline V gene lookup returns CDR1 MNHNS and CDR2 SASEGT. The ends were cut back, 2 bases at V and 5 bases at J, with 13 bases in the middle. The CDR3 contains 14 residues.

With respect to this clonotype: At one end, the junction sequence differs from germline, possibly due to a read error. V is TRBV11-1 and J is TRBJ2-2; D is perhaps TRBD1 or TRBD2 (5 bases each). Germline V CDR1 and CDR2: SGHAT, FQDESV (reference sequence). The CDR3 length is 14 residues. The CDR3 sequence: CASSFAGITGELFF. The CDR3 DNA follows: TGTGCCAGCAGCTTTGCAGGGATTACCGGGGAGCTGTTCTTT. Together with reference TRBV11-1 and TRBJ2-2, the CDR3 gives the full variable domain: EAEVAQSPRYKITEKSQAVAFWCDPISGHATLYWYRQILGQGPELLVQFQDESVVDDSQLPKDRFSAERLKGVDSTLKIQPAELGDSAMYLCASSFAGITGELFFGEGSRLTVL.

In the case of this clonotype: A much larger clone sits a single nucleotide away, making a read error possible. The V and J genes are TRBV6-2 or TRBV6-3 and TRBJ2-7, with TRBD2 matching 7 bases. This CDR3 is 13 amino acids long. V lost 10 bases and J lost 3; bases outside the gene matches: 9. CDR1 is MNHEY, CDR2 SVGEGT, per germline. The CDR3 DNA reads TGTGCCAACTTGTGGCGGGAGCACTACGAGCAGTACTTC. Protein sequence: CANLWREHYEQYF.

This chain uses TRBV29-1 with TRBJ2-1, with D possibly being TRBD1 or TRBD2 (7 bases each). The CDR3 is made up of 12 amino acids. Looked up from germline, CDR1 is SQVTM and CDR2 is ANQGSEA. Trimming stripped 7 bases from V and 11 bases from J, with 18 bases between. The CDR3 loop reads CSARPGGDKQFF. As DNA, the CDR3 is TGCAGCGCCCGTCCAGGGGGGGATAAGCAGTTCTTC.

Of note for this clonotype: Since the CDR3 does not end with the conserved phenylalanine or tryptophan, this likely comes from a read error. The chain joins TRBV4-3 to TRBJ2-3; D is unresolved. The DNA matches TRBJ1-5 better at its end, which makes the J call doubtful. CDR3 length equals 15 residues. The V gene's germline CDR1 is LGHNA and CDR2 YSLEER. The CDR3 loop reads CASSQGVVLADKQHS. The CDR3, as DNA: TGCGCCAGCAGCCAAGGAGTCGTCTTAGCAGATAAGCAGCATTCT.

Turning to this clonotype: At one end the junction does not follow the germline gene, possibly because of a read error. As DNA, the CDR3 is TGCGCCAGCAGCTTGGCACAGGGCTACAATGAGGAGTTCTTC. Protein: CASSLAQGYNEEFF. The gene calls are TRBV5-1 and TRBJ2-1, with D possibly TRBD1 on 6 matching bases. The CDR3 extends over 14 amino acids. Germline V gene lookup returns CDR1 SGHRS and CDR2 YFSETQ.

This clonotype has only one observation. The chain employs TRBV6-2 or TRBV6-3 and TRBJ1-5; 7 nucleotides align to TRBD1. J gave up 0 bases and V 10 bases, and 12 bases lay outside the gene matches. The CDR3 length is 16 residues. CDR1 is MNHEY and CDR2 is SVGEGT in the germline V gene. The CDR3 reads CANIQAGTVSNQPQHF. The CDR3 DNA is TGTGCCAACATCCAAGCCGGGACAGTTAGCAATCAGCCCCAGCATTTT.